Listed here are 26 T cell receptor beta chains from one sample, sequenced in a study of regulatory T cells in long-lasting Graves disease. Library construction for TCR beta used iRepertoire HTBI primers and Arm-PCR of CDR3 regions. TCRdb re-called the multiplex PCR reads with MiXCR, one entry per CDR3 protein. The top ten clones hold 11% to 15% of a sample with around 250,000 distinct CDR3 sequences, roughly 21% of them seen once. Time point here: newly diagnosed GD, antithyroid drugs for less than 3 months. PBMC RNA served as the TCR library source. The sequencing used peripheral blood mononuclear cells (PBMCs), collected at new diagnosis, from a patient treated with antithyroid drugs. The receptors were sampled from a female donor with Graves disease.

The sample holds many counts of this clonotype. The chain uses TRBV20-1 and TRBJ2-7; TRBD2 is a possible D gene (6 bases). V lost 2 bases and J 0 bases, leaving 11 bases between the germline ends. The CDR3 loop spans 14 amino acids. Germline V gene data show CDR1 as DFQATT and CDR2 as SNEGSKA (reference sequence). The chain's CDR3 is CSARYVRGSYEQYF. The CDR3 DNA reads as TGCAGTGCTAGATATGTGCGGGGCTCCTACGAGCAGTACTTC.

There are many counts of this clonotype. The rearrangement links TRBV7-3 to TRBJ2-2; D ambiguous. Germline CDR1 and CDR2: SGHTA and FQGTGA. The V gene lost 5 bases and the J gene lost 5 bases, with 9 bases spanning the gap. CDR3 length: 13 amino acids. The CDR3 bases are TGTGCCAGCAGCGACCTACTAACCGGGGAGCTGTTTTTT. Translation: CASSDLLTGELFF.

With regard to this clonotype: A read error likely explains this, since a far larger clone differs by one base. The V gene is TRBV30, the J gene TRBJ2-1; D gene unclear. The CDR3 is 14 residues long. Germline V lookup: CDR1 GTSNPN, CDR2 SVGIG (reference sequence). CDR3 amino acids: CAWSVPGAKNIRYF. For the CDR3, the DNA is TGTGCCTGGAGCGTACCCGGAGCCAAAAACATTCGGTACTTC.

This clonotype was recorded at least ten times. The chain employs TRBV29-1 and TRBJ2-6, with 7 bases that match TRBD1. From germline, CDR1 is SQVTM and CDR2 ANQGSEA. The V segment lost 5 bases and the J segment 2 bases; nucleotides outside the gene matches: 3. This CDR3 has 14 amino acids. CDR3 in DNA: TGCAGCGTTTTGACAGGGCCTGGGGCCAACGTCCTGACTTTC. Translation gives CSVLTGPGANVLTF.

This clonotype was detected ten times or more. This rearrangement joins TRBV20-1 to TRBJ2-7; 7 bases are a match to TRBD2. The CDR3 runs 12 residues. From germline, CDR1 is DFQATT and CDR2 SNEGSKA (reference sequence). Trimming cost V 8 bases and J 3 bases; bases outside gene matches: 7. The CDR3 region is CSPSPGGYEQYF. The CDR3 DNA reads as TGCAGTCCCTCGCCGGGAGGCTACGAGCAGTACTTC.

Regarding this clonotype: A single base separates this from a much larger clone, so it may be a read error. The chain uses TRBV20-1 and TRBJ2-1, with 14 nucleotides matching TRBD2. Per the germline V gene, CDR1 is DFQATT and CDR2 is SNEGSKA (reference sequence). V was clipped by 6 bases and J by 10 bases; unmatched bases: 14. The CDR3 is made up of 16 amino acids. For the CDR3, the DNA is TGCAGTGCCATCCCCCCGCCCGGGACTAGCGGGGGAGAGCAGTTCTTC. Translated: CSAIPPPGTSGGEQFF.

At least ten counts were recorded for this clonotype. The genes are TRBV7-2 and TRBJ1-2; D gene uncertain. V dropped 5 bases and J dropped 5 bases, with 15 bases sitting between them. The CDR3 is made up of 14 amino acids. Germline V gives CDR1 SGHTA, CDR2 FQGNSA. The DNA for the CDR3 is TGTGCCAGCAGCCTTCATAGAGCCCGGTATGGCTACACCTTC. It is translated as CASSLHRARYGYTF. Looking up the rest from reference TRBV7-2 and TRBJ1-2 gives the full variable domain: GAGVSQSPSNKVTEKGKDVELRCDPISGHTALYWYRQSLGQGLEFLIYFQGNSAPDKSGLPSDRFSAERTGGSVSTLTIQRTQQEDSAVYLCASSLHRARYGYTFGSGTRLTVV.

This clonotype has a count of ten or more. V and J are TRBV20-1 and TRBJ1-1, with D perhaps matching TRBD1 (6 bases). Trimming took off 4 bases at V and 3 bases at J, with 12 bases between the two ends. The CDR3 has 13 amino acids. Germline values: CDR1 DFQATT, CDR2 SNEGSKA (reference sequence). The CDR3 DNA sequence: TGCAGTGCTACTAGAGGGGGGCACACTGAAGCTTTCTTT. Translating it yields CSATRGGHTEAFF.

The chain employs TRBV5-1 and TRBJ1-6; D unclear. The CDR3 has 17 residues. V lost 0 bases and J lost 7, with 17 bases in between. Germline lookup yields CDR1 SGHRS and CDR2 YFSETQ. This CDR3 is CASSLGHNERKNSPLHF. The CDR3 DNA is TGCGCCAGCAGCTTGGGGCATAATGAACGCAAAAATTCACCCCTCCACTTT. Drawing the rest from reference TRBV5-1 and TRBJ1-6, the complete variable domain is KAGVTQTPRYLIKTRGQQVTLSCSPISGHRSVSWYQQTPGQGLQFLFEYFSETQRNKGNFPGRFSGRQFSNSRSEMNVSTLELGDSALYLCASSLGHNERKNSPLHFGNGTRLTVT.

This clonotype was seen at least ten times. The chain is built from TRBV9 and TRBJ1-6, with 7 bases identical to TRBD1. The CDR3 totals 15 residues. The J segment lost 7 bases and the V segment lost 0 bases, leaving 4 bases of the junction unmatched. Germline CDR1 and CDR2: SGDLS and YYNGEE. Written as DNA, the CDR3 is TGTGCCAGCAGCGTAGGACAGGGTCCAAATTCACCCCTCCACTTT. Encoded protein: CASSVGQGPNSPLHF.

This clonotype was seen many times. The chain has TRBV7-2 and TRBJ1-6; 7 positions match TRBD1. The V gene's germline CDR1 is SGHTA and CDR2 FQGNSA. This CDR3 contains 15 residues. V shed 5 bases and J 10 bases; nucleotides not matched to a gene: 11. The CDR3 DNA sequence: TGTGCCAGCAGCCCCAGACAGGGATCACGCTCACCCCTCCACTTT. Its translation is CASSPRQGSRSPLHF.

The chain has TRBV3-1 and TRBJ2-3, with 7 bases matching TRBD1. The ends lost 0 bases at V and 1 base at J; junction bases unmatched: 10. CDR1 is LGHDT and CDR2 is YNNKEL in the germline V gene (reference sequence). The CDR3 length is 18 residues. Here the CDR3 reads CASSQELKGAWGTDTQYF. The DNA for the CDR3 is TGTGCCAGCAGCCAAGAGTTAAAGGGGGCTTGGGGCACAGATACGCAGTATTTT.

Points on this clonotype: At one end the junction does not follow the germline gene, possibly because of a read error. The chain couples TRBV11-2 to TRBJ2-3; a possible D gene is TRBD2 (6 bases). The CDR3 contains 16 residues. The germline V gene has CDR1 SGHAT and CDR2 FQNNGV. CDR3 sequence: CASSPLAEGYTDAQYF. In nucleotides, the CDR3 is TGTGCCAGCAGCCCCTTAGCGGAGGGCTACACAGATGCGCAGTATTTT.

This clonotype was seen at least ten times. The V and J genes are TRBV28 and TRBJ1-2; D unclear. Trimming cost V 3 bases and J 2 bases, with 4 bases left between them. CDR3 length: 12 amino acids. Germline V gene sequence: CDR1 MDHEN, CDR2 SYDVKM. The CDR3 bases are TGTGCCAGCAGTTTTGGGAACTATGGCTACACCTTC. It codes for CASSFGNYGYTF.

Concerning this clonotype itself: Only one base separates this from a far larger clonotype, so it likely reflects a read error. Without the conserved terminal phenylalanine or tryptophan, this CDR3 likely stems from a read error. The V and J genes are TRBV7-2 and TRBJ2-7; D ambiguous. The germline gives CDR1 SGHTA, CDR2 FQGNSA. The V gene lost 6 bases and the J gene lost 5 bases, with 20 bases spanning the gap. The CDR3 covers 15 residues. CDR3 sequence: CASRVLGRPIHEQYS. DNA for the CDR3: TGTGCCAGCAGGGTACTGGGAAGACCAATCCACGAGCAGTACTCC.

The V call is TRBV6-1, the J call TRBJ1-2, with a possible D match to TRBD1 (5 bases). Per the germline V gene, CDR1 is MNHNS and CDR2 is SASEGT. The CDR3 is 17 residues long. Trimming removed 6 bases at V and 3 bases at J, with 23 bases between. As DNA, the CDR3 is TGTGCCAGCAGCGGCACTCAATCTTATGCGGGGGACTATGGCTACACCTTC. This gives the protein CASSGTQSYAGDYGYTF.

This clonotype was picked up many times. The chain links TRBV9 to TRBJ1-5, with D unresolved. V was shortened by 0 bases and J by 2 bases, with 6 bases between the two germline ends. CDR3 length: 14 residues. CDR1 is SGDLS and CDR2 is YYNGEE in the germline V gene. CDR3 loop: CASSVEAGNQPQHF. CDR3 in DNA: TGTGCCAGCAGCGTAGAGGCAGGCAATCAGCCCCAGCATTTT.

This clonotype was observed a handful of times. V gene TRBV7-9 combines with J gene TRBJ2-7; possibly TRBD1 or TRBD2 for D (7 bases each). The CDR3 covers 13 residues. Germline V gene data show CDR1 as SEHNR and CDR2 as FQNEAQ (reference sequence). V dropped 6 bases and J dropped 3 bases, with 12 bases sitting between them. The CDR3 loop reads CASRSGGGYEQYF. In nucleotides, the CDR3 is TGTGCCAGCAGATCAGGGGGGGGCTACGAGCAGTACTTC.

This clonotype was observed many times. The chain recombines TRBV6-2 or TRBV6-3 with TRBJ1-1; weak D call: TRBD1 (6 bases). The germline gives CDR1 MNHEY, CDR2 SVGEGT. This CDR3 region has 15 residues. With 5 bases removed from V and 3 bases from J, the gap between germline ends came to 16 bases. The CDR3 sequence is CASSEQGFAHTEAFF. The CDR3 DNA is TGTGCCAGCAGTGAACAGGGTTTTGCGCACACTGAAGCTTTCTTT.

Many counts were recorded for this clonotype. The rearrangement links TRBV6-1 to TRBJ1-1; D is perhaps TRBD1 (6 bases). The CDR3 extends over 17 amino acids. Trimming took off 9 bases at V and 0 bases at J, with 23 bases between the two ends. Germline-derived CDR1 and CDR2 are MNHNS and SASEGT. The CDR3 loop is CASRLPMSGQMNTEAFF. The DNA for the CDR3 is TGTGCCAGTCGACTCCCCATGAGCGGACAGATGAACACTGAAGCTTTCTTT.

This clonotype came up many times. The CDR3 spells CASSPEGLAGTSTDTQYF. The CDR3 region has the DNA TGTGCCAGCAGCCCCGAGGGACTAGCGGGAACTAGCACAGATACGCAGTATTTT. The chain employs TRBV7-2 and TRBJ2-3; TRBD2 matches 13 bases. There are 18 residues in the CDR3. The germline V gene has CDR1 SGHTA and CDR2 FQGNSA. After removal of 5 bases from V and 0 bases from J, the junction contained 8 bases not matched to a gene.

This clonotype was recorded a few times. This chain links TRBV2 with TRBJ1-3; D is unresolved. V lost 6 bases, J lost 0 bases, and 12 bases lay in between. Per germline, CDR1 SNHLY and CDR2 FYNNEI. The CDR3 consists of 15 residues. The CDR3 region is CASRVAGSSGNTIYF. The CDR3, as DNA: TGTGCCAGCAGGGTGGCAGGTAGCTCTGGAAACACCATATATTTT.

This clonotype was seen ten or more times. This chain links TRBV12-3 or TRBV12-4 with TRBJ1-4; D remains ambiguous. Trimming left V 3 bases short and J 0 bases short, with 8 bases between. The CDR3 sequence is 15 residues long. The CDR3 sequence is CASSFDSATNEKLFF. CDR3 coding DNA: TGTGCCAGCAGTTTCGACTCTGCAACTAATGAAAAACTGTTTTTT.

The chain links TRBV11-2 to TRBJ2-1; D is perhaps TRBD1 or TRBD2 (5 bases each). From germline, CDR1 is SGHAT and CDR2 FQNNGV. Trimming cost V 5 bases and J 7 bases, with 21 bases left between them. The CDR3 runs 16 residues. The DNA for the CDR3 is TGTGCCAGCAGCCCGGGGACGGGAACCATGGGGAATGAGCAGTTCTTC. Translating it yields CASSPGTGTMGNEQFF.

As to this clonotype: A much larger clone lies a single base off, so this may be a read error. CDR3 residues: CANRDPRPGEAFF. The CDR3 coding sequence is TGTGCCAACCGAGACCCCAGACCAGGGGAAGCTTTCTTT. This sequence joins TRBV3-2 and TRBJ2-3; TRBD1 reflects the table's D call only, with no check against the DNA. The DNA end is a closer match to TRBJ1-1, so the J assignment may be wrong. TRBV3-2 is labeled a pseudogene. The CDR3 consists of 13 residues.

This clonotype was observed a single time. It differs at one base from a far larger clone, so likely a read error. The conserved closing phenylalanine or tryptophan is absent in this CDR3, likely reflecting a read error. This rearrangement joins TRBV5-5 to TRBJ1-1; D call uncertain. Germline CDR1 reads SGHKS; CDR2 reads YYEKEE (reference sequence). With 5 bases removed from V and 1 base from J, the gap between germline ends came to 12 bases. The CDR3 is 14 residues long. For the CDR3, the DNA is TGTGCCAGCAGACTAGGACGGCCGAACACTGAAGCTTTCCTT. Translating gives CASRLGRPNTEAFL.